The text below deals with one T cell receptor beta chain. What it binds is unknown. With a much larger clone just one base away, this may be a read error. This sample was taken from a study of read filtering for tumor transcriptome and immune sequencing. Findings of the study overall: Even smaller IR-seq throughput identified most shared clonotypes. The sorted CD138-negative fraction was a mixed bone marrow immune population, not purified T cells.

Per the germline V gene, CDR1 is SGHTA and CDR2 is FQGNSA. The CDR3 is made up of 14 amino acids. This library used approximately 370 ng RNA and molecular barcoded adaptors spanning alpha/delta and beta/gamma chains. TCRdb re-analysed the reads in MiXCR, keeping a single row per CDR3 protein. The sample lists tens of thousands of distinct CDR3 sequences, around 21% seen once, with over 35% in the top ten. The sequenced sample consisted of a population of CD138-negative cells sorted from bone marrow. The clonotype comes from a donor aged 40 or older with multiple myeloma. The chain links TRBV7-2 to TRBJ2-5; D is possibly TRBD1 (6 bases). The chain's CDR3 is CASSSTGMKEPQYF. The DNA for the CDR3 is TGTGCCAGCAGCTCTACAGGGATGAAAGAGCCCCAGTACTTC.